This TCR beta chain was found in a study of PD-L1 blockade in urothelial cancer. Study as a whole: Researchers found blood samples held a median of about 130,000 T cells.

Time point indicated: peripheral blood 6 weeks after treatment start. Profiled with immunoSEQ multiplex PCR; TCRdb holds only in-frame clones, not every one. The table shows 90,000 to 130,000 clones, with less than 95% occurring only once. Deletions cut 0 bases from V and 5 bases from J, with 22 bases between. CDR1 is MGHRA, CDR2 YSYEKL, per germline. The CDR3 extends over 18 amino acids. This clonotype was sampled from a man in his 60s with urothelial cancer. The chain joins TRBV4-1 to TRBJ2-5, with D possibly being TRBD2 (5 bases). Specimen: PBMCs, collected around atezolizumab (anti-PD-L1) treatment. The CDR3 here is CASSQDQEESGNKETQYF. The CDR3 region has the DNA TGCGCCAGCAGCCAAGATCAGGAAGAGAGCGGCAACAAGGAGACCCAGTACTTC.